This paragraph reports one T cell receptor (beta chain). The data belong to a study of blood T cell repertoires in COVID-19. Study in general: From the United States, Italy and Spain came samples of acute and convalescent COVID-19.

Method: immunoSEQ multiplex PCR; TCRdb's copy keeps in-frame clones and lacks some. The sample has 110,000 to 150,000 clones; 85% to 90% are singletons. V lost 1 base to trimming and J lost 5 bases, with 15 bases between them. The germline gives CDR1 MNHNS, CDR2 SASEGT. The CDR3 spans 16 residues. The origin of this receptor is a man in his sixties with active or convalescent COVID-19. This chain links TRBV6-1 with TRBJ2-1; the D is unclear. The sample consisted of peripheral blood. For the CDR3, the DNA is TGTGCCAGCAGTGAAGGTGCGGAACCTCTCCACAATGAGCAGTTCTTC. Its translation: CASSEGAEPLHNEQFF.